These T cell receptor beta chains were read from a single sample in a study of T cells in Graves' hyperthyroidism and ophthalmopathy. TCRdb analysed the multiplex PCR reads with MiXCR anew, one entry per CDR3 protein. The sample lists a few hundred thousand distinct CDR3 sequences, 16% occurring once. The sample comprised blood. These receptors originate from a woman aged 40 to 55 with Graves' ophthalmopathy. Each CDR3 is given with its conserved first and last residue. D genes are given only for firm matches. Rows give clone size only sometimes, using once, few, many, or a class for an expanded clone.

d_call	clone_size	v_call	j_call	cdr3_aa	cdr3_nt
TRBD2	NA	TRBV9	TRBJ2-2	CASSVGSGGAGELFF	TGTGCCAGCAGCGTAGGAAGCGGGGGGGCCGGGGAGCTGTTTTTT
TRBD1	few	TRBV29-1	TRBJ2-4	CSVRTGGENIQYF	TGCAGCGTCAGAACAGGGGGCGAAAACATTCAGTACTTC
NA	many	TRBV28	TRBJ2-7	CASSLRSGASDYEQYF	TGTGCCAGCAGTTTACGGTCCGGGGCCTCGGACTACGAGCAGTACTTC
TRBD2	NA	TRBV20-1	TRBJ2-7	CSATRPAGGNDEQYF	TGCAGTGCTACCCGCCCGGCGGGAGGTAACGACGAGCAGTACTTC
TRBD2	few	TRBV4-2	TRBJ2-7	CASSQEVSGTSGIISREYEQYF	TGTGCCAGCAGCCAAGAAGTTTCCGGGACTAGCGGGATTATCTCCCGGGAGTACGAGCAGTACTTC
NA	many	TRBV28	TRBJ2-7	CASSLSEGRYEQYF	TGTGCCAGCAGTTTGTCGGAGGGCCGCTACGAGCAGTACTTC
TRBD1	many	TRBV6-5	TRBJ2-2	CASSSPGQGSTGELFF	TGTGCCAGCAGTTCTCCAGGACAGGGGAGCACCGGGGAGCTGTTTTTT
TRBD1	NA	TRBV27	TRBJ1-2	CASSPTGQVLGGYTF	TGTGCCAGCAGTCCTACTGGACAGGTGTTGGGTGGCTACACCTTC
NA	many	TRBV3-1	TRBJ2-1	CASSQIGNNEQFF	TGTGCCAGCAGCCAGATCGGGAACAATGAGCAGTTCTTC
NA	NA	TRBV2	TRBJ1-2	CASSSGPIYGYTF	TGTGCCAGCAGTTCAGGACCCATCTATGGCTACACCTTC
NA	many	TRBV20-1	TRBJ1-5	CSARVPGRRMNQPQHF	TGCAGTGCTAGAGTACCCGGACGGAGGATGAATCAGCCCCAGCATTTT
NA	many	TRBV28	TRBJ2-1	CASRDTTVYNEQFF	TGTGCCAGCAGGGACACAACAGTCTACAATGAGCAGTTCTTC
NA	many	TRBV18	TRBJ2-3	CASSPANTLTDTQYF	TGTGCCAGCTCACCGGCCAATACGCTCACAGATACGCAGTATTTT
NA	once	TRBV6-1	TRBJ2-7	CASSEVPLQTGPMDEQYF	TGTGCCAGCAGTGAAGTCCCCCTCCAGACCGGGCCTATGGACGAGCAGTACTTC
TRBD2	few	TRBV7-3	TRBJ2-1	CASSLRGGGNEQFF	TGTGCCAGCAGCCTGCGGGGGGGTGGCAATGAGCAGTTCTTC
NA	many	TRBV7-9	TRBJ1-1	CASRQFLMNTEAFF	TGTGCCAGCCGACAGTTTCTCATGAACACTGAAGCTTTCTTT
TRBD1	many	TRBV11-2	TRBJ2-7	CASSLRTGGQLYEQYF	TGTGCCAGCAGCCTCCGGACAGGGGGCCAATTATACGAGCAGTACTTC
NA	few	TRBV28	TRBJ2-1	CASSLSFRVILLQDYNEQFF	TGTGCCAGCAGTTTATCGTTCCGGGTGATACTCCTCCAGGATTACAATGAGCAGTTCTTC
NA	few	TRBV6-5	TRBJ2-4	CASSYSGVHDIQYF	TGTGCCAGCAGTTACTCGGGGGTCCATGACATTCAGTACTTC
NA	few	TRBV7-8	TRBJ2-1	CASSPPPLAGEQFF	TGTGCCAGCAGCCCACCCCCCCTAGCTGGTGAGCAGTTCTTC
NA	few	TRBV12-3/TRBV12-4	TRBJ2-7	CASSSSSAWGARQYF	TGTGCCAGCAGTTCAAGTTCAGCCTGGGGAGCTAGGCAGTACTTC
NA	many	TRBV7-6	TRBJ2-3	CASSSLIRTDTQYF	TGTGCCAGCAGCTCCTTAATTCGCACAGATACGCAGTATTTT
TRBD1	many	TRBV2	TRBJ1-2	CASISPGQGNYGYTF	TGTGCCAGCATTTCACCGGGACAGGGAAACTATGGCTACACCTTC
NA	NA	TRBV24-1	TRBJ2-1	CATSDPSGPFNEQFF	TGTGCCACCAGTGACCCCAGCGGCCCTTTTAATGAGCAGTTCTTC
NA	many	TRBV18	TRBJ1-5	CASSPDLPQPQHF	TGTGCCAGCTCACCAGACCTTCCCCAGCCCCAGCATTTT
TRBD1	NA	TRBV10-3	TRBJ2-1	CAIGQDEQFF	TGTGCCATCGGACAGGATGAGCAGTTCTTC
NA	NA	TRBV4-1	TRBJ2-7	CASSQAVTYSYEQYF	TGCGCCAGCAGCCAAGCCGTGACCTACTCCTACGAGCAGTACTTC
TRBD1	many	TRBV5-1	TRBJ2-7	CASSATGTASYEQYF	TGCGCCAGCAGCGCAACCGGGACAGCCTCCTACGAGCAGTACTTC
NA	NA	TRBV7-9	TRBJ1-4	CASSEVPLANEKLFF	TGTGCCAGCAGCGAGGTTCCTCTAGCTAATGAAAAACTGTTTTTT
TRBD2	few	TRBV29-1	TRBJ2-7	CSASREGRVEQYF	TGCAGCGCCTCCCGGGAGGGCCGAGTCGAGCAGTACTTC
NA	few	TRBV7-9	TRBJ2-1	CASSYNGGINEQFF	TGTGCCAGCAGCTATAACGGGGGCATTAATGAGCAGTTCTTC
NA	NA	TRBV6-6	TRBJ1-2	CASSYGRLAVYGYTF	TGTGCCAGCAGTTACGGGCGGTTGGCGGTCTATGGCTACACCTTC
TRBD1	many	TRBV2	TRBJ1-2	CASSTNRGGYTF	TGTGCCAGCAGCACAAACAGGGGTGGCTACACCTTC
TRBD1	many	TRBV2	TRBJ1-5	CASSWDSPRQPQHF	TGTGCCAGCAGTTGGGACAGCCCTAGACAGCCCCAGCATTTT
NA	many	TRBV28	TRBJ2-1	CASSLLGLNEQFF	TGTGCCAGCAGTTTGCTGGGGTTGAATGAGCAGTTCTTC
NA	NA	TRBV9	TRBJ1-6	CASSVEAGTKNSPLHF	TGTGCCAGCAGCGTAGAGGCAGGCACCAAAAATTCACCCCTCCACTTT
TRBD1	many	TRBV5-1	TRBJ1-1	CASSPQGDANTEAFF	TGCGCCAGCAGCCCACAGGGGGACGCGAACACTGAAGCTTTCTTT
NA	few	TRBV29-1	TRBJ2-3	CSVEDPEGRVDTQYF	TGCAGCGTTGAAGATCCGGAGGGGCGGGTAGATACGCAGTATTTT
NA	many	TRBV27	TRBJ1-1	CASSPPGYLPNTEAFF	TGTGCCAGCAGTCCCCCGGGCTATCTACCGAACACTGAAGCTTTCTTT
NA	NA	TRBV10-3	TRBJ2-1	CAISEEVEQFF	TGTGCCATCAGTGAGGAGGTTGAGCAGTTCTTC
NA	NA	TRBV11-2	TRBJ2-5	CASSFPGLRETQYF	TGTGCCAGCAGCTTTCCCGGGTTGCGGGAGACCCAGTACTTC
NA	many	TRBV6-1	TRBJ1-1	CASPEALTRRDTEAFF	TGTGCCAGCCCCGAAGCCCTTACGCGGAGGGACACTGAAGCTTTCTTT
NA	once	TRBV4-1	TRBJ1-3	CASSQAQETGNTIYF	TGCGCCAGCAGCCAGGCACAGGAGACTGGAAACACCATATATTTT
NA	few	TRBV29-1	TRBJ2-7	CSVGRSRGEQYF	TGCAGCGTTGGTCGGAGCCGCGGGGAGCAGTACTTC
NA	NA	TRBV28	TRBJ1-2	CASTSRGDYGYTF	TGTGCCAGCACCTCGAGAGGGGACTATGGCTACACCTTC
NA	NA	TRBV7-9	TRBJ2-6	CASKAGGQHGESSGANVLTF	TGTGCCAGCAAGGCCGGGGGGCAACATGGGGAAAGCTCTGGGGCCAACGTCCTGACTTTC
NA	NA	TRBV4-1	TRBJ1-5	CASSPQDFNQPQHF	TGCGCCAGCAGCCCACAGGATTTCAATCAGCCCCAGCATTTT
NA	many	TRBV30	TRBJ1-5	CAWSSGQGRNQPQHF	TGTGCCTGGAGCTCGGGGCAGGGTCGCAATCAGCCCCAGCATTTT